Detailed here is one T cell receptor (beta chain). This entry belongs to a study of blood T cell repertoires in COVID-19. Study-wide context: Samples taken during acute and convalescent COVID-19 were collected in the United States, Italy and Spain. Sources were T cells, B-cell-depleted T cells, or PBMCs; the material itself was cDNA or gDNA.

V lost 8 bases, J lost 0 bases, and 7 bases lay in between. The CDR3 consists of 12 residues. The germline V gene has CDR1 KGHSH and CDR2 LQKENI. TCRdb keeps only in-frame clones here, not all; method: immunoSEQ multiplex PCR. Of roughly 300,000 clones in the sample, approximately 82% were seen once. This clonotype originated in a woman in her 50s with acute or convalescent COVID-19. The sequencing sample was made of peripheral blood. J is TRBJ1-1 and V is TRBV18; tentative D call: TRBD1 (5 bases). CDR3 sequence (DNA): TGTGCCAGCACAGGTATGAACACTGAAGCTTTCTTT. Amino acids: CASTGMNTEAFF.